These 14 T cell receptor beta chains were all obtained from the same sample, sequenced in a study of T cell clonality in common variable immunodeficiency. No antigen has been identified for these receptors. Libraries were prepared by immunoSEQ multiplex PCR; TCRdb keeps only in-frame clonotypes and omits some of them. This table holds about 32,000 clones with no singletons; the top ten claim around 5.4%. Study results and limitations: In common variable immunodeficiency, TCR beta chains reportedly carried fewer deletions and N-nucleotide insertions.

Sequencing used peripheral blood mononuclear cells. The source is a human donor with common variable immunodeficiency.

This clone was counted only a few times. The CDR3 end is not reached by the read, which stops 3 residues before it; the germline J gene fills it in. V usage is TRBV23-1 and J usage is TRBJ1-1; D possibly corresponds to TRBD1 (6 bases). TRBV23-1 is annotated as an ORF whose role is uncertain. Between the trimmed V and J ends, which lost 0 bases and 5 bases, there was a span of 10 bases. The CDR3 runs to 14 residues. The DNA read from the CDR3 is TGCGCCAGCAGTCAATCGCAGGGGAGGACTGAA. Its protein product is CASSQSQGRTE. The CDR3 reads in full as CASSQSQGRTEAFF.

Notes on this clone: The read ends 3 residues early relative to the CDR3; the germline J gene fills the gap. The chain uses TRBV5-1 and TRBJ2-1, with D perhaps being TRBD1 or TRBD2 (6 bases each). The CDR3 is 15 residues long. The germline gives CDR1 SGHRS, CDR2 YFSETQ. With 2 bases removed from V and 9 bases from J, the gap between germline ends came to 18 bases. CDR3 DNA (partial): TGCGCCAGCAGCTTATCAGGGGTGGAGGGGAGTGAG. It is translated as CASSLSGVEGSE. The whole CDR3 reads CASSLSGVEGSEQFF.

With regard to this clone: The read ends 3 residues early relative to the CDR3; the germline J gene fills the gap. The chain couples TRBV19 to TRBJ2-5; D gene unclear. Germline V gene sequence: CDR1 LNHDA, CDR2 SQIVND (reference sequence). The CDR3 spans 13 residues. V was shortened by 4 bases and J by 7 bases, with 13 bases between the two germline ends. The CDR3 is CASSTPGLGTQYF. The DNA read from the CDR3 is TGTGCCAGTAGTACCCCGGGTTTGGGGACC.

This clone turned up a few times. The observed sequence ends 3 residues before the CDR3 terminus, with the missing tail filled in from the germline J gene. The chain couples TRBV20-1 to TRBJ1-5; no definite D call. Looked up from germline, CDR1 is DFQATT and CDR2 is SNEGSKA (reference sequence). The V end was cut by 0 bases, the J end by 9 bases, with 15 bases between. The CDR3 extends over 14 amino acids. Incomplete CDR3 DNA: TGCAGTGCTAGAGATAACCAGCCTTCGGGGCCC. It codes for CSARDNQPSGP. The whole CDR3 sequence is CSARDNQPSGPQHF.

This clone has just a few counts. The read stops 3 residues short of the end of the CDR3; the missing end is completed from the germline J gene. V gene TRBV18 combines with J gene TRBJ1-1; D uncertain. V was pared by 3 bases and J by 3 bases, with 5 bases between. In germline, CDR1 is KGHSH, CDR2 LQKENI. The CDR3 is 12 residues long. Partial CDR3 DNA: TGTGCCAGCTCACCGGCCGACACTGAA. Its translation: CASSPADTE. The CDR3 in full is CASSPADTEAFF.

This clone has a count of ten or more. The read comes to an end 3 residues before the CDR3 does, leaving the germline J gene to fill in the end. The V call is TRBV18, the J call TRBJ2-1; D possibly matches TRBD1 or TRBD2 (5 bases each). Trimming pared 6 bases from V and 6 bases from J, leaving 18 bases between. The CDR3 is made up of 15 amino acids. The germline CDR1 and CDR2 sequences are KGHSH and LQKENI. The CDR3: CASSQEDMYGNEQFF. Incomplete CDR3 DNA: TGTGCCAGCTCTCAGGAGGACATGTATGGCAATGAG.

This clone has a handful of counts. From the germline J gene comes the end of the CDR3, since the read stops 3 residues before it. The chain has TRBV19 and TRBJ2-1, with 7 bases identical to TRBD1. This CDR3 is built from 18 residues. CDR1 and CDR2 (germline): LNHDA, SQIVND (reference sequence). V lost 3 bases, J lost 5 bases, and 16 bases stayed unmatched. The CDR3 loop is CASSMGPPSGGPNNEQFF. The sequenced CDR3 bases are TGTGCCAGTAGTATGGGCCCTCCCTCAGGGGGACCCAACAATGAG.

This clone was counted only a few times. The sequence runs out 3 residues before the end of the CDR3; the remainder is reconstructed from the germline J gene. This chain joins TRBV7-2 and TRBJ1-2; D perhaps matches TRBD1 (5 bases). V was trimmed by 6 bases and J by 6 bases, leaving 20 bases between them. From germline, CDR1 is SGHTA and CDR2 FQGNSA. This CDR3 spans 15 amino acids. CDR3 amino acids: CASSFIDSSGNGYTF. The DNA read from the CDR3 is TGTGCCAGCAGTTTTATTGACAGCTCCGGAAATGGC.

As for this clone: The CDR3 goes on 3 residues after the read ends, and that part is filled in from the germline J gene. The V and J genes are TRBV11-3 and TRBJ1-1; D perhaps matches TRBD1 (5 bases). Germline CDR1 and CDR2: SGHNT and YENEEA. Trimming removed 2 bases at V and 1 base at J, with 8 bases between. The CDR3 sequence is 14 residues long. The part of the CDR3 DNA that was read is TGTGCCAGCAGCTTACAGGGCCCGAACACTGAA. Protein product: CASSLQGPNTE. The entire CDR3 is CASSLQGPNTEAFF.

There are a few counts of this clone. Read data end 3 residues before the CDR3 end; the end is taken from the germline J gene. This sequence joins TRBV19 and TRBJ1-6; the match to TRBD1 covers 7 bases. This CDR3 is 15 amino acids long. V gave up 4 bases and J gave up 5 bases; unmatched junction bases: 5. Germline CDR1 reads LNHDA; CDR2 reads SQIVND (reference sequence). The CDR3 protein is CASSRRQGNNSPLHF. CDR3 DNA, as far as it was read: TGTGCCAGTAGTAGAAGACAGGGAAATAATTCACCC.

As regards this clone: The sequenced fragment ends 3 residues before the CDR3 boundary, so the rest is inferred from the germline J gene. This chain uses TRBV7-2 with TRBJ2-1; TRBD1 aligns across 8 bases. Losses at the gene ends were 2 bases for V and 8 bases for J; bases not matched to a gene: 5. CDR1 is SGHTA, CDR2 FQGNSA, per germline. This CDR3 is 14 amino acids long. The CDR3 here is CASSLQGAGYEQFF. The DNA read from the CDR3 is TGTGCCAGCAGCTTACAGGGGGCTGGGTATGAG.

Comment on this clone: Sequencing ends 3 residues short of the CDR3 end; the germline J gene provides the rest. V and J are TRBV6-2 or TRBV6-3 and TRBJ2-1, with TRBD2 as a possible D gene (5 bases). The CDR3 is made up of 13 amino acids. Germline V gene data show CDR1 as MNHEY and CDR2 as SVGEGT. V dropped 4 bases and J dropped 9 bases, with 13 bases sitting between them. The CDR3 region is CASSSDRRGEQFF. The DNA read from the CDR3 is TGTGCCAGCAGTTCAGACCGACGGGGTGAG.

With regard to this clone: The observed sequence ends 3 residues before the CDR3 terminus, with the missing tail filled in from the germline J gene. The chain couples TRBV11-3 to TRBJ2-1; TRBD1 agrees at 9 bases. V was pared by 3 bases and J by 9 bases, with 6 bases of the junction left unmatched. Germline V CDR1 and CDR2: SGHNT, YENEEA. This CDR3 has 14 residues. The CDR3 region is CASSFRQGEGEQFF. CDR3 DNA (partial): TGTGCCAGCAGCTTCCGACAGGGGGAAGGTGAG.

Turning to this clone: Read coverage stops 3 residues before the CDR3 terminus; the germline J gene supplies the remainder. V usage is TRBV7-8 and J usage is TRBJ2-7; D is possibly TRBD2 (5 bases). CDR1 and CDR2 (germline): SGHVS, FQNEAQ. The CDR3 has 13 amino acids. V was clipped by 5 bases and J by 2 bases, with 10 bases between them. The sequenced CDR3 bases are TGTGCCAGCAGCGGAGGCGGAGCCTACGAG. It yields the protein CASSGGGAYE. The CDR3 in full is CASSGGGAYEQYF.